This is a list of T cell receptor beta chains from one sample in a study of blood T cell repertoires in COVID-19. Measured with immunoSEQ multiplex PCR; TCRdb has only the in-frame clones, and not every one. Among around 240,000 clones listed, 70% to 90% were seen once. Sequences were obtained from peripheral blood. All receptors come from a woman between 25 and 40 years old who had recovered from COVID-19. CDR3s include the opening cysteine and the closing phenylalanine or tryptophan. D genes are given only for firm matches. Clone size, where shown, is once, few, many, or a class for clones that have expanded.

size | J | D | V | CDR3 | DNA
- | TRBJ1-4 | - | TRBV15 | CATSRGREKLFF | TGTGCCACCAGCAGGGGGAGGGAAAAACTGTTTTTT
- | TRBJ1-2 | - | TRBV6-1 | CASSEVAGYGYTF | TGTGCCAGCAGTGAAGTGGCGGGGTATGGCTACACCTTC
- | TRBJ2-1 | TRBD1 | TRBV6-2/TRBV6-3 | CASSFATGGNEQFF | TGTGCCAGCAGTTTCGCCACAGGGGGCAATGAGCAGTTCTTC
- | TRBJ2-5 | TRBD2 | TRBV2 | CASSAPVGERGFETQYF | TGTGCCAGCAGTGCTCCTGTAGGAGAGCGGGGGTTCGAGACCCAGTACTTC
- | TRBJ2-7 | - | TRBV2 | CAIGPGYEQYF | TGTGCCATCGGGCCAGGGTACGAGCAGTACTTC
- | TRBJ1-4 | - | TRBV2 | CASSGSATNEKLFF | TGTGCCAGCAGTGGGTCAGCAACTAATGAAAAACTGTTTTTT
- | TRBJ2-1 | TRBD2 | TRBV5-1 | CASRPGGPDEQFF | TGCGCCAGCAGACCGGGGGGGCCCGATGAGCAGTTCTTC
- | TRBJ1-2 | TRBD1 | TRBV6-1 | CASSEAEDRPNGYTF | TGTGCCAGCAGTGAAGCGGAGGACAGGCCCAATGGCTACACCTTC
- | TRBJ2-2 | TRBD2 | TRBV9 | CASSRGLAGANTGELFF | TGTGCCAGCAGCCGGGGACTAGCGGGTGCGAACACCGGGGAGCTGTTTTTT
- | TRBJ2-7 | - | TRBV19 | CASSIVLDSDEQYF | TGTGCCAGTAGTATTGTATTAGACAGTGATGAGCAGTACTTC
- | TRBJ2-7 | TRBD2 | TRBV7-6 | CASSSLAGDEQYF | TGTGCCAGCAGCTCATTAGCGGGGGACGAGCAGTACTTC
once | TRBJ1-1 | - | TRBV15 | CATSRGGFMNTEAFF | TGTGCCACCAGCAGAGGAGGGTTCATGAACACTGAAGCTTTCTTT
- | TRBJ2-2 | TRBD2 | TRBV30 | CAWGSGTPTGELFF | TGTGCCTGGGGAAGCGGGACTCCCACCGGGGAGCTGTTTTTT
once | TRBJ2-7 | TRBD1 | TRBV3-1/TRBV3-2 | CASSQGRGGYLVLLYEQYF | TGTGCCAGCAGCCAAGGAAGAGGGGGCTATCTTGTATTACTCTACGAGCAGTACTTC
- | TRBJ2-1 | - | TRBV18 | CASSSTSPNEQFF | TGTGCCAGCTCATCAACTAGTCCGAATGAGCAGTTCTTC
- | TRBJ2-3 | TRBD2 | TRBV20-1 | CSASAGEFLF | TGCAGTGCTAGTGCGGGGGAGTTCCTTTTT
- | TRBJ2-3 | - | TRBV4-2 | CASSQEEGRVDTQYF | TGTGCCAGCAGCCAAGAGGAGGGGCGAGTGGATACGCAGTATTTT
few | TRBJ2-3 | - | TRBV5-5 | CASSLSFSSTDTQYF | TGTGCCAGCAGCTTAAGCTTCTCTAGCACAGATACGCAGTATTTT
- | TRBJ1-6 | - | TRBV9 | CASSVVGGAGSPLHF | TGTGCCAGCAGCGTAGTGGGGGGGGCTGGTTCACCCCTCCACTTT
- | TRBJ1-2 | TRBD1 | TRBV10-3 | CAISEVEQGRSYGYTF | TGTGCCATCAGTGAGGTCGAACAGGGGCGCAGCTATGGCTACACCTTC